Each of the 31 T cell receptor beta chains below was sequenced from the same sample in a study of OX40 agonist ivuxolimab in advanced cancers. The repertoire was sequenced with immunoSEQ multiplex PCR; TCRdb's copy has only in-frame clones and lacks some. The sample yields about 110,000 clones, around 90% seen once. Sequencing was performed on CD4+ or CD8+ T cells sorted from blood, taken in a trial of the OX40 agonist ivuxolimab. These receptors originate from an adult with an advanced solid tumor such as melanoma, head and neck, liver or kidney cancer.

The chain recombines TRBV5-1 with TRBJ2-5; 9 bases agree with TRBD2. V gave up 4 bases and J gave up 3 bases; unmatched junction bases: 10. The CDR3 spans 16 residues. Germline CDR1 is SGHRS and CDR2 is YFSETQ. The CDR3, as DNA: TGCGCCAGCAGCCTGTATGGGGCGGGAGGGAAAGAGACCCAGTACTTC. Protein product: CASSLYGAGGKETQYF. Based on the CDR3 plus reference TRBV5-1 and TRBJ2-5, the full variable domain is KAGVTQTPRYLIKTRGQQVTLSCSPISGHRSVSWYQQTPGQGLQFLFEYFSETQRNKGNFPGRFSGRQFSNSRSEMNVSTLELGDSALYLCASSLYGAGGKETQYFGPGTRLLVL.

The V gene is TRBV2, the J gene TRBJ2-2; D unclear. V lost 4 bases and J 4 bases, leaving 10 bases between the germline ends. Germline V lookup: CDR1 SNHLY, CDR2 FYNNEI. CDR3 size: 14 residues. The CDR3 protein is CASSVLTATGELFF. In nucleotides, the CDR3 is TGTGCCAGCAGTGTCCTCACGGCCACCGGGGAGCTGTTTTTT.

This chain connects TRBV19 to TRBJ2-2; 9 nucleotides line up with TRBD1. Per germline, CDR1 LNHDA and CDR2 SQIVND (reference sequence). After removal of 4 bases from V and 6 bases from J, the junction contained 3 bases not matched to a gene. This CDR3 comprises 14 residues. The CDR3 reads CASSRGDRAGELFF. In nucleotides, the CDR3 is TGTGCCAGTAGTAGAGGGGACAGGGCCGGGGAGCTGTTTTTT.

The rearrangement joins TRBV30 to TRBJ2-3; D possibly corresponds to TRBD2 (7 bases). V lost 0 bases and J lost 0, with 13 bases in between. The CDR3 consists of 16 residues. CDR1 GTSNPN and CDR2 SVGIG come from the germline V gene (reference sequence). The CDR3 loop is CAWSVLGGASTDTQYF. CDR3 bases: TGTGCCTGGAGTGTACTAGGGGGGGCGAGCACAGATACGCAGTATTTT.

This clone was seen just once. V and J are TRBV11-2 and TRBJ2-5; tentative D call: TRBD1 (7 bases). The CDR3 is 15 amino acids. Germline V lookup: CDR1 SGHAT, CDR2 FQNNGV. V lost 5 bases, J lost 5 bases, and 18 bases lay in between. The chain's CDR3 is CASSGGGGSLETQYF. DNA for the CDR3: TGTGCCAGCAGCGGAGGAGGGGGCTCGTTGGAGACCCAGTACTTC.

The chain combines TRBV6-1 with TRBJ1-1, with D uncertain. V was trimmed by 3 bases and J by 6 bases, leaving 14 bases between them. CDR1 and CDR2 (germline): MNHNS, SASEGT. The CDR3 contains 14 residues. The CDR3 nucleotides read TGTGCCAGCAGTGATTCTAACGGGATATCTGAAGCTTTCTTT. It is translated as CASSDSNGISEAFF.

This clone came up a few times. This chain connects TRBV2 to TRBJ1-1; D ambiguous. Trimming removed 6 bases at V and 4 bases at J, with 15 bases between. CDR1 SNHLY and CDR2 FYNNEI come from the germline V gene. The CDR3 is 14 residues long. CDR3 loop: CASRPDGQATEAFF. For the CDR3, the DNA is TGTGCCAGCAGGCCAGACGGCCAGGCCACTGAAGCTTTCTTT.

The chain has TRBV9 and TRBJ2-7; D not resolved. This CDR3 contains 14 residues. Trimming cost V 4 bases and J 3 bases, with 14 bases left between them. The germline gives CDR1 SGDLS, CDR2 YYNGEE. The CDR3: CASSPYGWIYEQYF. CDR3 nucleotides: TGTGCCAGCAGCCCATATGGTTGGATCTACGAGCAGTACTTC.

This clone was detected only once. The chain links TRBV30 to TRBJ2-7; 7 bases align to TRBD2. Germline lookup yields CDR1 GTSNPN and CDR2 SVGIG (reference sequence). The CDR3 runs 13 residues. V lost 2 bases and J lost 2; bases outside the gene matches: 3. This CDR3 is CAWSLGGTYEQYF. DNA of the CDR3: TGTGCCTGGAGTCTGGGGGGGACCTACGAGCAGTACTTC.

The chain is built from TRBV30 and TRBJ1-1, with 7 bases aligning to TRBD1. This CDR3 spans 14 amino acids. Looked up from germline, CDR1 is GTSNPN and CDR2 is SVGIG (reference sequence). V was clipped by 5 bases and J by 4 bases; unmatched bases: 10. The CDR3 coding sequence is TGTGCCTGGGGCCCGACAGGGTTCTTCACTGAAGCTTTCTTT. Protein: CAWGPTGFFTEAFF.

The V and J genes are TRBV7-9 and TRBJ2-1, with 10 nucleotides matching TRBD2. V shed 5 bases, J shed 0 bases, and the junction held 7 bases outside the gene matches. In germline, CDR1 is SEHNR, CDR2 FQNEAQ (reference sequence). The CDR3 is made up of 17 amino acids. This CDR3 is CASSLGTSAFSYNEQFF. In DNA, the CDR3 is TGTGCCAGCAGCCTCGGGACTAGCGCCTTCTCCTACAATGAGCAGTTCTTC.

This clone has a single count. The chain combines TRBV5-1 with TRBJ1-2; tentative D call: TRBD1 (6 bases). The CDR3 spans 13 residues. Trimming cost V 2 bases and J 4 bases, with 9 bases left between them. CDR1 SGHRS and CDR2 YFSETQ come from the germline V gene. Here the CDR3 reads CASSLTDSYGYTF. The CDR3 region has the DNA TGCGCCAGCAGCTTAACGGACAGCTATGGCTACACCTTC.

The gene calls are TRBV14 and TRBJ1-1; D gene uncertain. There are 13 residues in the CDR3. CDR1 SGHDN and CDR2 FVKESK come from the germline V gene. V lost 4 bases and J lost 1, with 7 bases in between. The CDR3: CASSLKPNTEAFF. CDR3 DNA sequence: TGTGCCAGCAGCCTCAAGCCGAACACTGAAGCTTTCTTT.

V and J are TRBV30 and TRBJ2-5; no firm D call. The ends were cut back, 0 bases at V and 5 bases at J, with 4 bases in the middle. This CDR3 has 11 residues. Germline V lookup: CDR1 GTSNPN, CDR2 SVGIG (reference sequence). The CDR3 reads CAWSVGETQYF. The CDR3, as DNA: TGTGCCTGGAGTGTCGGGGAGACCCAGTACTTC.

This chain joins TRBV25-1 and TRBJ2-7, with 8 bases lining up with TRBD2. Trimming took 4 bases from V and 6 from J; bases not matched to a gene: 8. The CDR3 loop spans 14 amino acids. CDR1 is MGHDK and CDR2 is SYGVNS in the germline V gene. This CDR3 reads CASSGETSVGEQYF. DNA for the CDR3: TGTGCCAGCAGTGGTGAGACTAGCGTTGGCGAGCAGTACTTC.

The V call is TRBV6-6, the J call TRBJ2-1; D is perhaps TRBD1 (6 bases). This CDR3 comprises 16 residues. Trimming shortened V by 4 bases and J by 5 bases, and 18 bases separated the two germline ends. CDR1 MNHNY and CDR2 SVGAGI come from the germline V gene (reference sequence). The CDR3 bases are TGTGCCAGCAGTTCAGGGGATGGCAGCCACAACAATGAGCAGTTCTTC. Translated, it gives CASSSGDGSHNNEQFF.

The genes are TRBV5-4 and TRBJ2-2; D possibly uses TRBD1 or TRBD2 (6 bases each). CDR1 is SGHNT, CDR2 YYREEE, per germline (reference sequence). The CDR3 covers 14 residues. V was trimmed by 4 bases and J by 7 bases, leaving 14 bases between them. The CDR3 DNA is TGTGCCAGCAGCCCACCGGGGGCGCACGGGGAGCTGTTTTTT. Its translation: CASSPPGAHGELFF.

The CDR3 loop is CASSERGTADTGELFF. The CDR3 coding sequence is TGTGCCAGCAGTGAACGAGGGACAGCCGACACCGGGGAGCTGTTTTTT. V gene TRBV25-1 combines with J gene TRBJ2-2, with 7 bases fitting TRBD1. V lost 2 bases, J lost 3 bases, and 6 bases stayed unmatched. Germline loops: CDR1 MGHDK, CDR2 SYGVNS. The CDR3 has 16 amino acids.

The chain combines TRBV5-4 with TRBJ2-2; D gene uncertain. Trimming shortened V by 4 bases and J by 7 bases, and 11 bases separated the two germline ends. The CDR3 spans 13 residues. CDR1 and CDR2 from the germline V gene are SGHNT and YYREEE (reference sequence). The CDR3 here is CASSPGPSGELFF. The CDR3 bases are TGTGCCAGCAGCCCCGGGCCGAGCGGGGAGCTGTTTTTT.

V is TRBV7-9 and J is TRBJ2-3, with 9 bases fitting TRBD1. V dropped 3 bases and J dropped 2; count of bases not matched to a gene: 3. Germline V lookup: CDR1 SEHNR, CDR2 FQNEAQ (reference sequence). This CDR3 comprises 15 residues. This CDR3 reads CASSFGQGPTDTQYF. The CDR3 DNA reads as TGTGCCAGCAGCTTTGGACAGGGGCCCACAGATACGCAGTATTTT.

The chain combines TRBV6-1 with TRBJ2-7, with D unclear. The CDR3 covers 12 residues. Trimming left V 11 bases short and J 2 bases short, with 13 bases between. Germline V gene lookup returns CDR1 MNHNS and CDR2 SASEGT. The DNA for the CDR3 is TGTGCCTCCAGAGGTCAAACCTACGAGCAGTACTTC. It yields the protein CASRGQTYEQYF.

This chain uses TRBV6-6 with TRBJ2-5, with D uncertain. The CDR3 spans 11 residues. The germline V gene has CDR1 MNHNY and CDR2 SVGAGI (reference sequence). Trimming stripped 3 bases from V and 5 bases from J, with 4 bases between. The CDR3 spells CASSYGETQYF. CDR3 DNA sequence: TGTGCCAGCAGTTATGGGGAGACCCAGTACTTC.

V usage is TRBV29-1 and J usage is TRBJ2-3; D call uncertain. V was pared by 7 bases and J by 6 bases, with 8 bases between. CDR3 length: 10 amino acids. CDR1 and CDR2 from the germline V gene are SQVTM and ANQGSEA. The CDR3 coding sequence is TGCAGCGGACGATTTGATACGCAGTATTTT. It yields the protein CSGRFDTQYF.

The chain couples TRBV27 to TRBJ1-1; possibly TRBD1 for D (5 bases). Trimming cost V 3 bases and J 0 bases, with 8 bases left between them. Germline V gives CDR1 MNHEY, CDR2 SMNVEV (reference sequence). The CDR3 has 14 amino acids. The CDR3 DNA reads as TGTGCCAGCAGTTTCCAGGGTTTGAACACTGAAGCTTTCTTT. This sequence encodes CASSFQGLNTEAFF.

The chain recombines TRBV6-6 with TRBJ2-5; unclear D gene. CDR3 length equals 13 residues. V lost 6 bases and J 1 base, leaving 9 bases between the germline ends. Germline V gene sequence: CDR1 MNHNY, CDR2 SVGAGI (reference sequence). This CDR3 reads CASSRWGQETQYF. CDR3 nucleotide sequence: TGTGCCAGCAGCCGCTGGGGCCAAGAGACCCAGTACTTC.

The chain carries TRBV9 and TRBJ2-3; 7 bases fit TRBD2. Germline CDR1 and CDR2: SGDLS and YYNGEE. V lost 4 bases to trimming and J lost 0 bases; unmatched junction nucleotides: 2. CDR3 length equals 14 residues. CDR3 in amino acids: CASSLGGSTDTQYF. CDR3 nucleotides: TGTGCCAGCAGCCTCGGGGGGAGCACAGATACGCAGTATTTT.

The gene calls are TRBV7-6 and TRBJ1-1, with D perhaps matching TRBD1 (6 bases). Germline V gene data show CDR1 as SGHVS and CDR2 as FNYEAQ. CDR3 size: 15 residues. Trimming shortened V by 5 bases and J by 3 bases, and 16 bases separated the two germline ends. The CDR3 DNA is TGTGCCAGCAGCCGCTGGATCAGGGGCGACACTGAAGCTTTCTTT. Its translation: CASSRWIRGDTEAFF.

The CDR3 DNA sequence: TGTGCCAGCAGCTTACGCGGACAGGGAGTTCCCGGGGAGCTGTTTTTT. It specifies CASSLRGQGVPGELFF. This chain links TRBV7-3 with TRBJ2-2, with TRBD1 matching 8 bases. CDR1 is SGHTA and CDR2 is FQGTGA in the germline V gene. This CDR3 is 16 amino acids long. V shed 2 bases, J shed 6 bases, and the junction held 8 bases outside the gene matches.

For the CDR3, the DNA is TGTGCCAGCAGTGGATTAGTACGGGAGGAAGCTTTCTTT. The encoded protein is CASSGLVREEAFF. This chain connects TRBV6-1 to TRBJ1-1, with D uncertain. V was cut by 4 bases and J by 8 bases, with 14 bases left in between. The CDR3 runs 13 residues. The germline V gene has CDR1 MNHNS and CDR2 SASEGT.

The gene calls are TRBV9 and TRBJ2-3; TRBD1 matches at 7 bases. This CDR3 has 15 residues. Trimming removed 1 base from V and 2 bases from J; junction bases left unmatched: 4. Germline V gene sequence: CDR1 SGDLS, CDR2 YYNGEE. CDR3 amino acids: CASSVFDRATDTQYF. CDR3 coding DNA: TGTGCCAGCAGCGTATTCGACAGGGCCACAGATACGCAGTATTTT. Full variable domain (remainder filled in from reference TRBV9 and TRBJ2-3): DSGVTQTPKHLITATGQRVTLRCSPRSGDLSVYWYQQSLDQGLQFLIQYYNGEERAKGNILERFSAQQFPDLHSELNLSSLELGDSALYFCASSVFDRATDTQYFGPGTRLTVL.

The chain has TRBV6-5 and TRBJ2-7, with 9 positions matching TRBD1. Germline CDR1 MNHEY, CDR2 SVGAGI. The length of the CDR3 is 15 residues. V lost 4 bases to trimming and J lost 3 bases; unmatched junction nucleotides: 7. CDR3 in amino acids: CASSSSPGQGYEQYF. Here the CDR3 DNA reads TGTGCCAGCAGTTCCAGCCCGGGACAGGGCTACGAGCAGTACTTC.